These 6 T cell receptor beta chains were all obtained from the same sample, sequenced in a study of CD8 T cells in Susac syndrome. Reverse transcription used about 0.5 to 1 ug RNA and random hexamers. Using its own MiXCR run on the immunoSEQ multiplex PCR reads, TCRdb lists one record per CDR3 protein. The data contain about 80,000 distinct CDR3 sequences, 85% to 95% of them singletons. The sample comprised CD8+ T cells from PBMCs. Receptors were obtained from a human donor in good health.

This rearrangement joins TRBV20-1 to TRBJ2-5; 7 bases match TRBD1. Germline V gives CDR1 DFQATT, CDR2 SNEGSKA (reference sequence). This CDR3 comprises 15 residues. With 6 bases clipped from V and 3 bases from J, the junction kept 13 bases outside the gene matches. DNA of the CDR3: TGCAGTGCGCACGACGACAGGGCGAAAGAAGAGACCCAGTACTTC. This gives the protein CSAHDDRAKEETQYF.

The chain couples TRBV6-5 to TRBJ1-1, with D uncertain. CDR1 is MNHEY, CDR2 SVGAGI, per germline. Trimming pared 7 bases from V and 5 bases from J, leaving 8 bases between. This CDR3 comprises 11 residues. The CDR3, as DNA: TGTGCCAGCACTATGAGTACTGAAGCTTTCTTT. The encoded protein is CASTMSTEAFF.

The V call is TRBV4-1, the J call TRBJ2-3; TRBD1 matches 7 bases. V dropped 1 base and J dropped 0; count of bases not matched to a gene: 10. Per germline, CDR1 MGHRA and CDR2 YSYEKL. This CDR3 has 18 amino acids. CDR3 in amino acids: CASSQGPWPGQSTDTQYF. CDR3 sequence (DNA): TGCGCCAGCAGCCAAGGGCCGTGGCCGGGACAGAGCACAGATACGCAGTATTTT.

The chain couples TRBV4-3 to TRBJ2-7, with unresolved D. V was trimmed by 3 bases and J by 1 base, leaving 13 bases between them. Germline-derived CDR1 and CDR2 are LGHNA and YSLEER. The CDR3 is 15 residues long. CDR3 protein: CASSQYLGQSYEQYF. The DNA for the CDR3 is TGCGCCAGCAGCCAGTACCTCGGTCAGTCCTACGAGCAGTACTTC.

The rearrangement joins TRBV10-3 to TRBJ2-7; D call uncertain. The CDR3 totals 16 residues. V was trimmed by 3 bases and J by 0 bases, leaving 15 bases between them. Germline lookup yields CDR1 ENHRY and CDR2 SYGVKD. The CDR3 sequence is CAISDLPLGSSYEQYV. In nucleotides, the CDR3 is TGTGCCATCAGTGATCTACCGCTGGGTAGCTCCTACGAGCAGTACGTC.

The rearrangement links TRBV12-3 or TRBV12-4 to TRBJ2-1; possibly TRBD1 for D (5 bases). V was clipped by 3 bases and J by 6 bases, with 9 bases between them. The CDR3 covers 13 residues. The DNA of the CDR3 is TGTGCCAGCAGTTTCCCCACAGGCAATGAGCAGTTCTTC. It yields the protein CASSFPTGNEQFF.